This T cell receptor beta chain came from a study of T-cell memory formation after mild COVID-19. V lost 6 bases and J 4 bases, leaving 19 bases between the germline ends. The CDR3 loop spans 16 amino acids. Germline CDR1 MNHGY, CDR2 SAAAGT. Notes on the study in general: Largely, contracting CD4+ clones fell within CM and EM, and contracting CD8+ clones within EMRA. Some responding clones appeared in pre-infection memory, suggesting cross-reactive memory joined.

This clonotype has at least ten counts. Its cognate antigen is unknown. A single record per CDR3 protein comes from TCRdb applying MiXCR to the 5' RACE reads. The table records roughly 300,000 distinct CDR3 sequences, approximately 15% of them present only once. The specimen was PBMCs or a T cell subset sorted from them (not recorded which). The chain uses TRBV6-8 and TRBJ2-1, with D perhaps matching TRBD2 (5 bases). This clonotype was sampled from a man younger than 35 who had mild COVID-19 (a few samples of this study predate the infection). Cell type and time point are not known. Here the CDR3 reads CASSHPSPRTYNEQFF. The CDR3, as DNA: TGTGCCAGCAGCCACCCTAGCCCCCGTACGTACAATGAGCAGTTCTTC.